A single sample gave rise to the 28 T cell receptor beta chains below, sequenced in a study of a mutant IDH1 vaccine in newly diagnosed glioma. These receptors lack a known antigen. The time point denotes: week 11, during vaccination. Vaccination used 300 ug of mutant IDH1 20-mer peptide per dose, with topical imiquimod. Repertoires were generated with immunoSEQ multiplex PCR, while TCRdb's copy carries only in-frame clones and drops some. The sample lists about 60,000 clones, around 84% occurring once. The sequenced sample was PBMCs, obtained from a glioma patient whose treatment included an IDH1 peptide vaccine. The receptors come from a woman aged 45 to 65 with glioma.

V gene TRBV9 combines with J gene TRBJ2-1; D is possibly TRBD2 (6 bases). The CDR3 extends over 14 amino acids. Trimming removed 7 bases from V and 2 bases from J, with 13 bases in between. CDR1 SGDLS and CDR2 YYNGEE come from the germline V gene. CDR3 region: CASARENAYNEQFF. CDR3 nucleotides: TGTGCCAGCGCTCGGGAGAATGCCTACAATGAGCAGTTCTTC.

J is TRBJ1-1 and V is TRBV15; 8 bases agree with TRBD1. The ends lost 5 bases at V and 5 bases at J; junction bases unmatched: 7. The CDR3 sequence is 14 residues long. Germline V CDR1 and CDR2: LNHNV, YYDKDF (reference sequence). The CDR3 DNA follows: TGTGCCACCAGCCCCCGGACAGGGATGACTGAAGCTTTCTTT. Translated: CATSPRTGMTEAFF.

The chain links TRBV19 to TRBJ2-3; D unclear. Per the germline V gene, CDR1 is LNHDA and CDR2 is SQIVND (reference sequence). The CDR3 contains 12 residues. V lost 6 bases to trimming and J lost 4 bases, with 8 bases between them. This CDR3 reads CASSPVADTQYF. CDR3 nucleotide sequence: TGTGCCAGTAGCCCGGTGGCAGATACGCAGTATTTT.

The chain joins TRBV28 to TRBJ1-1; the match to TRBD1 covers 7 bases. With 7 bases clipped from V and 3 bases from J, the junction kept 11 bases outside the gene matches. The CDR3 runs 15 residues. The germline V gene has CDR1 MDHEN and CDR2 SYDVKM. The CDR3 spells CASTPPDRTDTEAFF. CDR3 sequence (DNA): TGTGCCAGCACCCCCCCGGACAGGACGGACACTGAAGCTTTCTTT.

V gene TRBV18 combines with J gene TRBJ2-1, with a weak D call TRBD2 (6 bases). The CDR3 is made up of 16 amino acids. Per germline, CDR1 KGHSH and CDR2 LQKENI. Trimming took 3 bases from V and 4 from J, leaving 16 bases between them. CDR3 region: CASSPSRGIVYNEQFF. In nucleotides, the CDR3 is TGTGCCAGCTCACCGAGCCGGGGGATTGTTTACAATGAGCAGTTCTTC.

The CDR3 loop reads CASSGGTAGNTEAFF. The CDR3 coding sequence is TGCGCCAGCAGCGGGGGGACAGCGGGAAACACTGAAGCTTTCTTT. The chain couples TRBV5-1 to TRBJ1-1, with 7 bases identical to TRBD1. The CDR3 contains 15 residues. V dropped 4 bases and J dropped 2; count of bases not matched to a gene: 8. The V gene's germline CDR1 is SGHRS and CDR2 YFSETQ.

The V and J genes are TRBV4-1 and TRBJ1-2; TRBD1 might be the D (5 bases). With 0 bases removed from V and 3 bases from J, the gap between germline ends came to 17 bases. In germline, CDR1 is MGHRA, CDR2 YSYEKL. The CDR3 extends over 17 amino acids. The CDR3 nucleotides read TGCGCCAGCAGCCAAGAAACGGCAGCCGCGGGGGACTATGGCTACACCTTC. It yields the protein CASSQETAAAGDYGYTF.

V gene TRBV6-6 combines with J gene TRBJ2-1; unclear D gene. Germline V gene sequence: CDR1 MNHNY, CDR2 SVGAGI (reference sequence). The CDR3 contains 16 residues. V dropped 6 bases and J dropped 1 base, with 16 bases sitting between them. The CDR3 here is CASSPRGPVSYNEQFF. DNA for the CDR3: TGTGCCAGCAGCCCTCGCGGCCCCGTATCCTACAATGAGCAGTTCTTC.

This chain uses TRBV5-1 with TRBJ1-2; D possibly corresponds to TRBD1 (5 bases). CDR1 and CDR2 (germline): SGHRS, YFSETQ. This CDR3 comprises 14 residues. V dropped 1 base and J dropped 7 bases, with 14 bases sitting between them. The CDR3 loop reads CASSLYDSPTGYTF. The CDR3, as DNA: TGCGCCAGCAGCTTGTATGACAGCCCCACTGGCTACACCTTC. The full variable domain, in which reference TRBV5-1 and TRBJ1-2 provide the parts outside the CDR3, is KAGVTQTPRYLIKTRGQQVTLSCSPISGHRSVSWYQQTPGQGLQFLFEYFSETQRNKGNFPGRFSGRQFSNSRSEMNVSTLELGDSALYLCASSLYDSPTGYTFGSGTRLTVV.

The chain links TRBV5-1 to TRBJ2-7; 11 bases are shared with TRBD2. Germline V gives CDR1 SGHRS, CDR2 YFSETQ. CDR3 length: 16 residues. V was pared by 3 bases and J by 0 bases, with 5 bases of the junction left unmatched. The CDR3 sequence: CASSWGGTSGSYEQYF. The CDR3 region has the DNA TGCGCCAGCAGCTGGGGCGGGACTAGCGGCTCCTACGAGCAGTACTTC.

The chain couples TRBV6-5 to TRBJ2-7, with 10 bases lining up with TRBD2. Germline CDR1 MNHEY, CDR2 SVGAGI. The CDR3 has 15 residues. The J segment lost 7 bases and the V segment lost 0 bases, leaving 6 bases of the junction unmatched. Here the CDR3 reads CASSYSLAGEFEQYF. CDR3 DNA sequence: TGTGCCAGCAGTTACTCCCTAGCGGGGGAATTTGAGCAGTACTTC.

The chain links TRBV5-4 to TRBJ2-7; no definite D call. CDR3 length equals 17 residues. V lost 3 bases and J lost 0, with 19 bases in between. Germline CDR1 SGHNT, CDR2 YYREEE (reference sequence). The CDR3 DNA follows: TGTGCCAGCAGCTCTATCCCTCAGCCCACGACCTCCTACGAGCAGTACTTC. Translating gives CASSSIPQPTTSYEQYF.

As for this clone: At one end, the junction sequence differs from germline, possibly due to a read error. The rearrangement uses TRBV7-7 and TRBJ2-2; D gene uncertain. The CDR3 is made up of 15 amino acids. Germline CDR1 is SSHAT and CDR2 is FNYEAQ (reference sequence). The CDR3 spells CASSRRSLGTGELFF. The CDR3 DNA is TGTGCTAGCAGCCGACGGTCCTTGGGCACCGGGGAGCTGTTTTTT.

This chain uses TRBV7-2 with TRBJ2-7; D could derive from TRBD1 or TRBD2 (6 bases each). The germline V gene has CDR1 SGHTA and CDR2 FQGNSA. The CDR3 covers 16 residues. V lost 0 bases to trimming and J lost 6 bases, with 18 bases between them. The DNA of the CDR3 is TGTGCCAGCAGCTTAGCCCCGCAAAAGGGGGGTGCCGAGCAGTACTTC. It is translated as CASSLAPQKGGAEQYF. The variable domain in full, completed from reference TRBV7-2 and TRBJ2-7, reads GAGVSQSPSNKVTEKGKDVELRCDPISGHTALYWYRQSLGQGLEFLIYFQGNSAPDKSGLPSDRFSAERTGGSVSTLTIQRTQQEDSAVYLCASSLAPQKGGAEQYFGPGTRLTVT.

The J gene is TRBJ2-7, the V gene TRBV18; D possibly corresponds to TRBD1 (6 bases). The V and J ends lost 2 bases and 0 bases respectively, with 14 bases between them. This CDR3 is 16 amino acids long. Per germline, CDR1 KGHSH and CDR2 LQKENI. CDR3 region: CASSPTGQSNSYEQYF. CDR3 coding DNA: TGTGCCAGCTCACCAACAGGACAGTCCAACTCCTACGAGCAGTACTTC.

In nucleotides, the CDR3 is TGTGCCAGCAGCTTGTTCATGCTCCCCGCCGCTGAAGCTTTCTTT. Protein sequence: CASSLFMLPAAEAFF. The chain joins TRBV5-6 to TRBJ1-1, with no clear D. Trimming took off 1 base at V and 6 bases at J, with 16 bases between the two ends. The CDR3 runs to 15 residues. Germline assignment: CDR1 SGHDT and CDR2 YYEEEE.

This rearrangement joins TRBV12-2 to TRBJ1-1; TRBD1, the table's D call, was not compared with the DNA. TRBV12-2 is a known pseudogene. The CDR3 has 20 amino acids. The CDR3 DNA follows: TGTGCAAGTCGCTTATCAACCCCGCCAGGGTTAGAGTTGTATAACACTGAAGCTTTCTTT. Amino acids: CASRLSTPPGLELYNTEAFF.

This clone has a handful of counts. The rearrangement uses TRBV29-1 and TRBJ1-1, with TRBD1 as a possible D gene (5 bases). V lost 7 bases and J lost 0, with 18 bases in between. The CDR3 loop spans 15 amino acids. The V gene's germline CDR1 is SQVTM and CDR2 ANQGSEA. CDR3 region: CSARFQGPLNTEAFF. The CDR3 DNA follows: TGCAGCGCCAGATTTCAGGGCCCCCTGAACACTGAAGCTTTCTTT.

J is TRBJ1-3 and V is TRBV28; D gene unclear. The CDR3 sequence is 14 residues long. Germline V gene sequence: CDR1 MDHEN, CDR2 SYDVKM. Deletions cut 2 bases from V and 5 bases from J, with 10 bases between. The CDR3 DNA sequence: TGTGCCAGCAGTTTAGGTACTCATCGAAACACCATATATTTT. Translated, it gives CASSLGTHRNTIYF.

This clone was observed a handful of times. The chain couples TRBV5-1 to TRBJ1-4; possible D gene TRBD1, 5 bases. Trimming removed 3 bases at V and 8 bases at J, with 17 bases between. Germline V gives CDR1 SGHRS, CDR2 YFSETQ. The CDR3 runs 15 residues. The CDR3 region is CASSSLSGDGEKLFF. The CDR3 nucleotides are TGCGCCAGCAGCTCCCTTTCGGGGGATGGCGAAAAACTGTTTTTT. The whole variable domain, filled in from reference TRBV5-1 and TRBJ1-4, reads KAGVTQTPRYLIKTRGQQVTLSCSPISGHRSVSWYQQTPGQGLQFLFEYFSETQRNKGNFPGRFSGRQFSNSRSEMNVSTLELGDSALYLCASSSLSGDGEKLFFGSGTQLSVL.

V and J are TRBV2 and TRBJ2-7, with D perhaps TRBD1 (5 bases). Germline V gives CDR1 SNHLY, CDR2 FYNNEI. CDR3 length equals 11 residues. V was cut by 3 bases and J by 6 bases, with 6 bases left in between. CDR3 sequence (DNA): TGTGCCAGCAGTGAGGGGCCCGAGCAGTACTTC. It translates to CASSEGPEQYF.

J is TRBJ2-7 and V is TRBV2, with D perhaps matching TRBD1 or TRBD2 (5 bases each). V lost 6 bases, J lost 6 bases, and 12 bases lay in between. The CDR3 covers 12 residues. The germline V gene encodes CDR1 SNHLY and CDR2 FYNNEI. The CDR3 region is CASRRDAPEQYF. In DNA form, the CDR3 reads TGTGCCAGCAGGAGGGACGCCCCCGAGCAGTACTTC.

This clone came up once. The CDR3 is CASSLGRGGRTDTQYF. Written as DNA, the CDR3 is TGCGCCAGCAGCTTAGGGCGGGGGGGTCGCACAGATACGCAGTATTTT. The chain has TRBV5-1 and TRBJ2-3; 9 positions match TRBD2. CDR3 length equals 16 residues. After removal of 2 bases from V and 1 base from J, the junction contained 5 bases not matched to a gene. CDR1 SGHRS and CDR2 YFSETQ come from the germline V gene.

The rearrangement links TRBV6-1 to TRBJ1-5; D is unclear. The CDR3 spans 11 residues. Per germline, CDR1 MNHNS and CDR2 SASEGT. With 6 bases removed from V and 5 bases from J, the gap between germline ends came to 5 bases. CDR3 nucleotides: TGTGCCAGCAGCCAGGATCAGCCCCAGCATTTT. Its translation: CASSQDQPQHF.

As regards this clone: Other DNA sequences from this sample encode an identical CDR3 as well. V and J are TRBV9 and TRBJ2-3; TRBD2 agrees at 8 bases. The V gene end was trimmed by 1 base and the J gene end by 1 base; junction bases not matched to a gene: 2. This CDR3 has 15 amino acids. The germline gives CDR1 SGDLS, CDR2 YYNGEE. In nucleotides, the CDR3 is TGTGCCAGCAGCGTAAGGCGGGGGGGCACAGATACGCAGTATTTT. It specifies CASSVRRGGTDTQYF.

The V gene is TRBV15, the J gene TRBJ2-7; unclear D gene. The CDR3 runs to 13 residues. Trimming took off 1 base at V and 3 bases at J, with 7 bases between the two ends. The germline V gene encodes CDR1 LNHNV and CDR2 YYDKDF (reference sequence). The DNA of the CDR3 is TGTGCCACCAGCAGAGCGGGTATCTACGAGCAGTACTTC. The encoded protein is CATSRAGIYEQYF.

This clone was recorded a few times. The chain employs TRBV7-2 and TRBJ2-5; a weak D match, TRBD1 (5 bases). Germline CDR1 reads SGHTA; CDR2 reads FQGNSA. With 0 bases removed from V and 4 bases from J, the gap between germline ends came to 6 bases. The CDR3 sequence is 13 residues long. This CDR3 is CASSLATAETQYF. CDR3 nucleotide sequence: TGTGCCAGCAGCTTAGCGACAGCAGAGACCCAGTACTTC.

The rearrangement uses TRBV11-2 and TRBJ2-7, with 7 bases lining up with TRBD1. Germline V gene sequence: CDR1 SGHAT, CDR2 FQNNGV. The CDR3 has 13 amino acids. V lost 4 bases to trimming and J lost 3 bases; unmatched junction nucleotides: 3. CDR3 in amino acids: CASSSQGVYEQYF. The CDR3 DNA reads as TGTGCCAGCAGCTCTCAGGGGGTCTACGAGCAGTACTTC. The full variable domain, rest sourced from reference TRBV11-2 and TRBJ2-7, is EAGVAQSPRYKIIEKRQSVAFWCNPISGHATLYWYQQILGQGPKLLIQFQNNGVVDDSQLPKDRFSAERLKGVDSTLKIQPAKLEDSAVYLCASSSQGVYEQYFGPGTRLTVT.